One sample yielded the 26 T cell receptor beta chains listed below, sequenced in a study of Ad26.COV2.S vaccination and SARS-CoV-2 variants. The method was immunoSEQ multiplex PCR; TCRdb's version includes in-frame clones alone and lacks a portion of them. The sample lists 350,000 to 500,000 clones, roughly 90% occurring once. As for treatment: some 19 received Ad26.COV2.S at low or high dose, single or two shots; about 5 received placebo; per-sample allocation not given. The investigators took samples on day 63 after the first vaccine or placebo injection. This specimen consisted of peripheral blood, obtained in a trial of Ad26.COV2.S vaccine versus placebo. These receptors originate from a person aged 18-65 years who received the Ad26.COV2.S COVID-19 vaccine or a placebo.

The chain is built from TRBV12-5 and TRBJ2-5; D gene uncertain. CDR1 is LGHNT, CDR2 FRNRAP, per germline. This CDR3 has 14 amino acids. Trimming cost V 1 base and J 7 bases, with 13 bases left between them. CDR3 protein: CASGLDSKTGTQYF. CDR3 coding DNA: TGTGCTAGTGGTTTGGACAGTAAGACGGGGACCCAGTACTTC.

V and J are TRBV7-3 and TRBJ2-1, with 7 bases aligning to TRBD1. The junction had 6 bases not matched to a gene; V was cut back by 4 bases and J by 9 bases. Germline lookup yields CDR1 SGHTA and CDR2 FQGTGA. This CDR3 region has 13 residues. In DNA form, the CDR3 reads TGTGCCAGCAGCTCTAAGACAGGGACTGAGCAGTTCTTC. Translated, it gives CASSSKTGTEQFF.

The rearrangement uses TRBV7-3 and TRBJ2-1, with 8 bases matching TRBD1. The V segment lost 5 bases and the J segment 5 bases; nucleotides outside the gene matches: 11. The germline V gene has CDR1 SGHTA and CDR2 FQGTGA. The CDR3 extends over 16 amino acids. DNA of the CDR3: TGTGCCAGCAGCCTCAGAGGCAGGGGGCTCCACAATGAGCAGTTCTTC. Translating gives CASSLRGRGLHNEQFF.

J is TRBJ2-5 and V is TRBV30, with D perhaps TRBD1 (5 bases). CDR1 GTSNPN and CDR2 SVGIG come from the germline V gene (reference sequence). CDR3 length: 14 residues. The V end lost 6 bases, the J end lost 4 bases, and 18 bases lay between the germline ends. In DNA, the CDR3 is TGTGCCTGCCTTCCTTGGGGCAGTAGAGAGACCCAGTACTTC. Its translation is CACLPWGSRETQYF.

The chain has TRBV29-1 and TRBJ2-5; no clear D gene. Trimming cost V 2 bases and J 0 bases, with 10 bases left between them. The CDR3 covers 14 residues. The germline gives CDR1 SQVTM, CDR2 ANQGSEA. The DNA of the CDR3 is TGCAGCGTTGAAAAAGCAGCGTACCAAGAGACCCAGTACTTC. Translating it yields CSVEKAAYQETQYF. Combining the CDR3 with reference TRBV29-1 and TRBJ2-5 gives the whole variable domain SAVISQKPSRDICQRGTSLTIQCQVDSQVTMMFWYRQQPGQSLTLIATANQGSEATYESGFVIDKFPISRPNLTFSTLTVSNMSPEDSSIYLCSVEKAAYQETQYFGPGTRLLVL.

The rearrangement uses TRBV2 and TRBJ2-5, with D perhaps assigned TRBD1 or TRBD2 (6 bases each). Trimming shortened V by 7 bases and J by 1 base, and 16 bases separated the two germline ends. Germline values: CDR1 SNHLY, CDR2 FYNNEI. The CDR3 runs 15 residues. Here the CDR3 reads CASKRGATFQETQYF. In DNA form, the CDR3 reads TGTGCCAGCAAGAGGGGGGCTACTTTCCAAGAGACCCAGTACTTC.

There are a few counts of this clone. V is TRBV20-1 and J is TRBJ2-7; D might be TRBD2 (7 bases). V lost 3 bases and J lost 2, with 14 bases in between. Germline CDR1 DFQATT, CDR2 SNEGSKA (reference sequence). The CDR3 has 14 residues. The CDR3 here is CSASNREGTYEQYF. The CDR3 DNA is TGCAGTGCTAGTAACAGGGAGGGGACCTACGAGCAGTACTTC.

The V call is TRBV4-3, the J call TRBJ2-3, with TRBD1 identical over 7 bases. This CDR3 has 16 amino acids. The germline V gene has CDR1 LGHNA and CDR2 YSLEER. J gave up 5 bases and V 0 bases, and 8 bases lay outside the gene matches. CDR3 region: CASSQDQTGSGDTQYF. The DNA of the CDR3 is TGCGCCAGCAGCCAAGACCAGACAGGGAGTGGAGATACGCAGTATTTT.

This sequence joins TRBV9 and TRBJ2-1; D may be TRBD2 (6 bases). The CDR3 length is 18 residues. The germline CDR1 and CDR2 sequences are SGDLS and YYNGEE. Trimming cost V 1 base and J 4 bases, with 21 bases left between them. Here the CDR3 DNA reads TGTGCCAGCAGCGTACATCACGTTAGCGGTAGGGTTTACAATGAGCAGTTCTTC. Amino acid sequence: CASSVHHVSGRVYNEQFF.

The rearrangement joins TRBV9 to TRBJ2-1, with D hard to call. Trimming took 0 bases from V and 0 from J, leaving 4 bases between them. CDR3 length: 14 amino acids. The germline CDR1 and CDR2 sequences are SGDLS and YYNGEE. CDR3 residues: CASSVGSSYNEQFF. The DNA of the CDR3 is TGTGCCAGCAGCGTAGGCAGCTCCTACAATGAGCAGTTCTTC.

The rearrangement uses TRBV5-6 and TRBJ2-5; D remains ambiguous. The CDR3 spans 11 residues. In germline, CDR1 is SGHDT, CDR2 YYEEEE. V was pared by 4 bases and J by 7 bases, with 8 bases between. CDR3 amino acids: CASSLGTTQYF. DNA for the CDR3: TGTGCCAGCAGCCTTGGAACGACCCAGTACTTC.

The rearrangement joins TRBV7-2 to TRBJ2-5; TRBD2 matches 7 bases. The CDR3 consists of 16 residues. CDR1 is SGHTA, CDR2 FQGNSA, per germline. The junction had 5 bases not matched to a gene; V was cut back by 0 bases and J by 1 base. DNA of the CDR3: TGTGCCAGCAGCTTAGCCCAGGGAGGGGCCCAAGAGACCCAGTACTTC. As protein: CASSLAQGGAQETQYF.

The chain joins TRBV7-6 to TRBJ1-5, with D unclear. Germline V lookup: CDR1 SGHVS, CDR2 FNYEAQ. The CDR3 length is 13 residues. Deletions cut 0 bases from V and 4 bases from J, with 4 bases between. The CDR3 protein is CASSLAENQPQHF. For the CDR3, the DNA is TGTGCCAGCAGCTTAGCAGAGAATCAGCCCCAGCATTTT. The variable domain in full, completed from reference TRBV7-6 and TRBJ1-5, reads GAGVSQSPRYKVTKRGQDVALRCDPISGHVSLYWYRQALGQGPEFLTYFNYEAQQDKSGLPNDRFSAERPEGSISTLTIQRTEQRDSAMYRCASSLAENQPQHFGDGTRLSIL.

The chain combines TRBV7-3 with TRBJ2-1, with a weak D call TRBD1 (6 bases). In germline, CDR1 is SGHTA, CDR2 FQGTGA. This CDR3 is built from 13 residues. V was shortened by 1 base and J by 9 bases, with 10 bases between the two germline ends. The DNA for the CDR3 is TGTGCCAGCAGCTTAAGGGGGCCGGGTGAGCAGTTCTTC. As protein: CASSLRGPGEQFF.

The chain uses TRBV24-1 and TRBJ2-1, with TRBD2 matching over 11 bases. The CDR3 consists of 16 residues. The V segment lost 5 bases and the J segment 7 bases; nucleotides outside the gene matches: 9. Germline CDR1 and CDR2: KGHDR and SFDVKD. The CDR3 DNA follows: TGTGCCACCAGTGGCCCTAGCGGGGGGTATAGGAATGAGCAGTTCTTC. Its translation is CATSGPSGGYRNEQFF.

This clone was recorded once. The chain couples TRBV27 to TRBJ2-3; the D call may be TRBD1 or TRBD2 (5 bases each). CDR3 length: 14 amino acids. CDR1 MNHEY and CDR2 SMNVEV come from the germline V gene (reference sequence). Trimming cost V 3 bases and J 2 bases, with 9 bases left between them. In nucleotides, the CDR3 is TGTGCCAGCAGTTTGTGGGGGTCCACAGATACGCAGTATTTT. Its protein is CASSLWGSTDTQYF.

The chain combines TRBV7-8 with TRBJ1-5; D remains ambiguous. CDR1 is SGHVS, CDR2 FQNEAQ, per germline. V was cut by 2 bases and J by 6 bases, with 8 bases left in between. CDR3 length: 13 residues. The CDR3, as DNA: TGTGCCAGCAGCTTAACGGGCGCTCAGCCCCAGCATTTT. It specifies CASSLTGAQPQHF.

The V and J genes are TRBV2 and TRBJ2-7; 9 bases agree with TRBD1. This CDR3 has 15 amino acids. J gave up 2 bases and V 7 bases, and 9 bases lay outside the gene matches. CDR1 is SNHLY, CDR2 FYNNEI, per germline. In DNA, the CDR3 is TGTGCCAGCAAAGAGCGGGACAGGGAAACCTACGAGCAGTACTTC. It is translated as CASKERDRETYEQYF. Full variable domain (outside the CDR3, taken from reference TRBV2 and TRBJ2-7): EPEVTQTPSHQVTQMGQEVILRCVPISNHLYFYWYRQILGQKVEFLVSFYNNEISEKSEIFDDQFSVERPDGSNFTLKIRSTKLEDSAMYFCASKERDRETYEQYFGPGTRLTVT.

The CDR3 nucleotides are TGTGCCAGCAGCTTGGCGGTGGCAGTTAACACTGAAGCTTTCTTT. Its protein is CASSLAVAVNTEAFF. This chain joins TRBV5-5 and TRBJ1-1; D call uncertain. CDR3 size: 15 residues. The germline V gene has CDR1 SGHKS and CDR2 YYEKEE (reference sequence). The ends were cut back, 0 bases at V and 2 bases at J, with 11 bases in the middle.

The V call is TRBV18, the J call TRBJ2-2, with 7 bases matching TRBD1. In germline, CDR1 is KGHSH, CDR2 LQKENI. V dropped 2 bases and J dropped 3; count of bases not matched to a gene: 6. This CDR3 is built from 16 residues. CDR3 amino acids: CASSPWVQGDTGELFF. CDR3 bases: TGTGCCAGCTCACCATGGGTGCAGGGGGACACCGGGGAGCTGTTTTTT.

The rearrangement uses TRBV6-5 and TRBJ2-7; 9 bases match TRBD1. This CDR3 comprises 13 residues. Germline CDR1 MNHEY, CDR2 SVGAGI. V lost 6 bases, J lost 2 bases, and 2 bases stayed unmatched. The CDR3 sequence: CASRRQGAYEQYF. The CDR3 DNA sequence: TGTGCCAGCAGGAGACAGGGGGCCTACGAGCAGTACTTC.

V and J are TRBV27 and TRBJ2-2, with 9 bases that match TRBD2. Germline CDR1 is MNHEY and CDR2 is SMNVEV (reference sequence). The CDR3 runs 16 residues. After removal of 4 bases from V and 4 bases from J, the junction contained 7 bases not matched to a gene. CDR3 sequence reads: CASSSPAGGLTGELFF. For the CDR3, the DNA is TGTGCCAGCAGTTCTCCCGCGGGGGGGCTCACCGGGGAGCTGTTTTTT.

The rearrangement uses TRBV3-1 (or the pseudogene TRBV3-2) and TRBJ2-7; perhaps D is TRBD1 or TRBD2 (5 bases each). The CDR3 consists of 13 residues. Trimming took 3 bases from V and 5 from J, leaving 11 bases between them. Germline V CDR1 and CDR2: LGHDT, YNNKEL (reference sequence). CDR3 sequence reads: CASSQMGRDEQYF. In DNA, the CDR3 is TGTGCCAGCAGCCAGATGGGGCGGGACGAGCAGTACTTC.

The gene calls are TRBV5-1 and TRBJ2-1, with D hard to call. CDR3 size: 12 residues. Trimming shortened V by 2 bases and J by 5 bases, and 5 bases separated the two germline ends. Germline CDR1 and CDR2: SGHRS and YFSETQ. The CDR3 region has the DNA TGCGCCAGCAGCTTTAAGGACAATGAGCAGTTCTTC. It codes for CASSFKDNEQFF. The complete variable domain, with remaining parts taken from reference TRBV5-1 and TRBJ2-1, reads KAGVTQTPRYLIKTRGQQVTLSCSPISGHRSVSWYQQTPGQGLQFLFEYFSETQRNKGNFPGRFSGRQFSNSRSEMNVSTLELGDSALYLCASSFKDNEQFFGPGTRLTVL.

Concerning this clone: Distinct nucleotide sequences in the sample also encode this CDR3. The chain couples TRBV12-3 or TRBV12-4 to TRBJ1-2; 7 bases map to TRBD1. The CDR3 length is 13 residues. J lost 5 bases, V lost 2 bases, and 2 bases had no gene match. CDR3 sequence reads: CASSLPGGYGYTF. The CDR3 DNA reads TGTGCCAGCAGTTTACCAGGGGGTTATGGCTACACCTTC.

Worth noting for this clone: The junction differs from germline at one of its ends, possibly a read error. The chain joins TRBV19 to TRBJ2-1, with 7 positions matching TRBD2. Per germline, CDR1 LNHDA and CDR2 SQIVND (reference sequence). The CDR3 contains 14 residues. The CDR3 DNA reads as TGTGCCAGTAGGATAGCGGGCTCCTACAATGAGCAGTTCTTC. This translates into CASRIAGSYNEQFF. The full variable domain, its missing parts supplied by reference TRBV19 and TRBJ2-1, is DGGITQSPKYLFRKEGQNVTLSCEQNLNHDAMYWYRQDPGQGLRLIYYSQIVNDFQKGDIAEGYSVSREKKESFPLTVTSAQKNPTAFYLCASRIAGSYNEQFFGPGTRLTVL.